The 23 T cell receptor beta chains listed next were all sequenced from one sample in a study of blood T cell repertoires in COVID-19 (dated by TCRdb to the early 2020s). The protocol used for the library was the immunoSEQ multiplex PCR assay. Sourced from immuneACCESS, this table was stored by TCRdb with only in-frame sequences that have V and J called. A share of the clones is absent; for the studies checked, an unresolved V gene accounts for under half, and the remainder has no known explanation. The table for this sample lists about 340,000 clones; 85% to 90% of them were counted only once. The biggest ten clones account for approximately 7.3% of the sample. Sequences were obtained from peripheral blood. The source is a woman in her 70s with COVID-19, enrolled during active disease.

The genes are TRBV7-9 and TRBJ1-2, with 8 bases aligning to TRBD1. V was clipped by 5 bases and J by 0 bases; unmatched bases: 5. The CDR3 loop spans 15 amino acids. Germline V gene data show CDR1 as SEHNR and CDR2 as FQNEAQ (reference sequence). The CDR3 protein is CASSDMDRANYGYTF. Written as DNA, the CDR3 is TGTGCCAGCAGCGATATGGACAGGGCTAACTATGGCTACACCTTC.

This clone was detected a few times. CDR3 amino acids: CASSSRGWDTGELFF. CDR3 DNA: TGTGCCAGCAGCTCACGGGGTTGGGACACCGGGGAGCTGTTTTTT. V is TRBV7-2 and J is TRBJ2-2; D may be TRBD2 (5 bases). CDR1 SGHTA and CDR2 FQGNSA come from the germline V gene. V was shortened by 4 bases and J by 3 bases, with 12 bases between the two germline ends. CDR3 length: 15 amino acids. Using reference TRBV7-2 and TRBJ2-2 for the parts outside the CDR3, the full variable domain is GAGVSQSPSNKVTEKGKDVELRCDPISGHTALYWYRQSLGQGLEFLIYFQGNSAPDKSGLPSDRFSAERTGGSVSTLTIQRTQQEDSAVYLCASSSRGWDTGELFFGEGSRLTVL.

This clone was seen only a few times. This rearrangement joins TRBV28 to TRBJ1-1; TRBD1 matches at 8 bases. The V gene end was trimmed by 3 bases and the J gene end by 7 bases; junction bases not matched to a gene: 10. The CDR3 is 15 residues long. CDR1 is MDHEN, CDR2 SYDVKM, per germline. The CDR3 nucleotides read TGTGCCAGCAGTTTTCCCGGAGGAACAGGGGGTGAAGCTTTCTTT. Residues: CASSFPGGTGGEAFF.

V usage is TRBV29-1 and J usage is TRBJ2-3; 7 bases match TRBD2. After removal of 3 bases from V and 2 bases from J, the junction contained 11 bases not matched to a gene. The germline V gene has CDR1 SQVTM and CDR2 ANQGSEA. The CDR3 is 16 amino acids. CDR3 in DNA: TGCAGCGTTGATGGCGGGCAGCGGGGCTCCACAGATACGCAGTATTTT. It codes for CSVDGGQRGSTDTQYF.

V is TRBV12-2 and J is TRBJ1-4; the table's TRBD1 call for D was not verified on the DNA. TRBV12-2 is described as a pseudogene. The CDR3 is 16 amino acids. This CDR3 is CASRLVQTGERRKLFF. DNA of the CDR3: TGTGCAAGTCGCTTAGTCCAGACAGGGGAAAGGAGAAAACTGTTTTTT.

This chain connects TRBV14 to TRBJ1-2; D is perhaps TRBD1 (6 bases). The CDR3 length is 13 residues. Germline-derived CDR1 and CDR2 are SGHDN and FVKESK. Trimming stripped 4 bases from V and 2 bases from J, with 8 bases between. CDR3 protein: CASSPQGNYGYTF. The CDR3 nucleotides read TGTGCCAGCAGCCCTCAGGGGAACTATGGCTACACCTTC. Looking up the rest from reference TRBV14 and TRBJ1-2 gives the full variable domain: EAGVTQFPSHSVIEKGQTVTLRCDPISGHDNLYWYRRVMGKEIKFLLHFVKESKQDESGMPNNRFLAERTGGTYSTLKVQPAELEDSGVYFCASSPQGNYGYTFGSGTRLTVV.

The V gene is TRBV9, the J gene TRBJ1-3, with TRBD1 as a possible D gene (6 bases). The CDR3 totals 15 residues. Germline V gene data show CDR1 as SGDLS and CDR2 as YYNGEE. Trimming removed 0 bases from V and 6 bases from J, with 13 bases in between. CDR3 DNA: TGTGCCAGCAGCGTAGGGCAGGGGAATCTAAACACCATATATTTT. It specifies CASSVGQGNLNTIYF. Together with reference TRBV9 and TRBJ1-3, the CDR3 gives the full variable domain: DSGVTQTPKHLITATGQRVTLRCSPRSGDLSVYWYQQSLDQGLQFLIQYYNGEERAKGNILERFSAQQFPDLHSELNLSSLELGDSALYFCASSVGQGNLNTIYFGEGSWLTVV.

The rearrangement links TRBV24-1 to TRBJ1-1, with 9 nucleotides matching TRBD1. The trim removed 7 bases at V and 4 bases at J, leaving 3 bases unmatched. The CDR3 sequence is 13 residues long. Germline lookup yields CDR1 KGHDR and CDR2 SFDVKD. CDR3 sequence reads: CATRTGGGTEAFF. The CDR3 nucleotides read TGTGCCACCAGGACAGGGGGGGGCACTGAAGCTTTCTTT.

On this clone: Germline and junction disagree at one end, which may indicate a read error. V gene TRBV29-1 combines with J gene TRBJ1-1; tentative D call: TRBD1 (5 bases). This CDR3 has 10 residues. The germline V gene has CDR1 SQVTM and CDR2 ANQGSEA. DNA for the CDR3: TGCAGCGTTGAAGAAGGAGGGACCTTGTTT. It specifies CSVEEGGTLF. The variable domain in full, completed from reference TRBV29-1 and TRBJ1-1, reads SAVISQKPSRDICQRGTSLTIQCQVDSQVTMMFWYRQQPGQSLTLIATANQGSEATYESGFVIDKFPISRPNLTFSTLTVSNMSPEDSSIYLCSVEEGGTLFGQGTRLTVV.

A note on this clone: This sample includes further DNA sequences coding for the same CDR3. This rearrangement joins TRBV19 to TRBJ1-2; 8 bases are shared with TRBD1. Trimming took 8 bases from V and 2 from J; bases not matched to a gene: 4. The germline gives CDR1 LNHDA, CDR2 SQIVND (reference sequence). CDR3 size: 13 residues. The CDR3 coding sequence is TGTGCCAGTCGACAGGGGCCGAACTATGGCTACACCTTC. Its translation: CASRQGPNYGYTF.

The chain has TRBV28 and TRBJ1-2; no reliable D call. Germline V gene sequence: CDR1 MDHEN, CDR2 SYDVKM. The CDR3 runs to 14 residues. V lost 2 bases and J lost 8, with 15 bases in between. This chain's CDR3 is CASSLSWGVRGYTF. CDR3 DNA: TGTGCCAGCAGTTTAAGTTGGGGAGTCAGAGGCTACACCTTC.

The CDR3 DNA is TGTGCCAGCAGCCCAAGCGGGGGTACGCAGTATTTT. It yields the protein CASSPSGGTQYF. The chain uses TRBV3-1 (or the pseudogene TRBV3-2) and TRBJ2-3, with 8 bases identical to TRBD2. The V and J ends lost 4 bases and 8 bases, in that order; junction bases with no gene match: 2. This CDR3 comprises 12 residues. From germline, CDR1 is LGHDT and CDR2 YNNKEL (reference sequence).

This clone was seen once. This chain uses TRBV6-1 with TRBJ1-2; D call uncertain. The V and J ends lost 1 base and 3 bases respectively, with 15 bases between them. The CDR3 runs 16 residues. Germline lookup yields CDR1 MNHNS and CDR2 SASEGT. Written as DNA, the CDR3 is TGTGCCAGCAGTGAAGTCGGAAACCCCCGGGACTATGGCTACACCTTC. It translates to CASSEVGNPRDYGYTF.

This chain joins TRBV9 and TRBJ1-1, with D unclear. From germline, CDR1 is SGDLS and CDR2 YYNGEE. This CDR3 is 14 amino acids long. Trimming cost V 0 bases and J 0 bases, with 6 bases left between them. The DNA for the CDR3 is TGTGCCAGCAGCGTAGACATGCTGAACACTGAAGCTTTCTTT. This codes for CASSVDMLNTEAFF.

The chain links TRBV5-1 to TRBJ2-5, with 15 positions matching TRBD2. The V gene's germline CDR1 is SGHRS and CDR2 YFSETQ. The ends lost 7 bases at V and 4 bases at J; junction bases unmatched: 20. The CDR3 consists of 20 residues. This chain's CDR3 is CASSPLKGGTSGGSGETQYF. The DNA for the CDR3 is TGCGCCAGCTCCCCGCTTAAGGGCGGGACTAGCGGGGGGTCAGGAGAGACCCAGTACTTC. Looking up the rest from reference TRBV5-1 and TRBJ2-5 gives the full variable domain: KAGVTQTPRYLIKTRGQQVTLSCSPISGHRSVSWYQQTPGQGLQFLFEYFSETQRNKGNFPGRFSGRQFSNSRSEMNVSTLELGDSALYLCASSPLKGGTSGGSGETQYFGPGTRLLVL.

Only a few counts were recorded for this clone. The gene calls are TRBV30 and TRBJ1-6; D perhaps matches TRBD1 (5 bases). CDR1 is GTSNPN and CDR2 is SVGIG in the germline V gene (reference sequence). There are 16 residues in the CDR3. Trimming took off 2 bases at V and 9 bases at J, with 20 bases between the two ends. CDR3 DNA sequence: TGTGCCTGGAGTCTTGCAGGGACTTTGACTGGTTCACCCCTCCACTTT. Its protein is CAWSLAGTLTGSPLHF.

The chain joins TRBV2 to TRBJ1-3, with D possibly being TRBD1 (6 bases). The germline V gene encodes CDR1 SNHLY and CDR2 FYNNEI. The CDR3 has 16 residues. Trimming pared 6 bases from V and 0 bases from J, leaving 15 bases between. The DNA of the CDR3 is TGTGCCAGCAGCGCGGACAGAGTGACCTCTGGAAACACCATATATTTT. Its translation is CASSADRVTSGNTIYF.

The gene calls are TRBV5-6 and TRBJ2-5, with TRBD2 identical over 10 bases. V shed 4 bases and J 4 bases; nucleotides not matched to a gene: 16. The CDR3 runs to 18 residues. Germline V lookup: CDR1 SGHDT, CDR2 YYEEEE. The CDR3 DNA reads TGTGCCAGCAGCCGCCTGGGACTAGCGAATAGTGGGCGAGAGACCCAGTACTTC. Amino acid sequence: CASSRLGLANSGRETQYF.

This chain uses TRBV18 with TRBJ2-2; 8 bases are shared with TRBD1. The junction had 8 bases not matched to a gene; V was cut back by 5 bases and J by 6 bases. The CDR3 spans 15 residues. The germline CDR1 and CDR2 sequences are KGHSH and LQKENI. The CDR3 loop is CASSSTGGVAGELFF. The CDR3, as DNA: TGTGCCAGCTCATCCACAGGGGGTGTGGCCGGGGAGCTGTTTTTT.

Here the CDR3 reads CASSMRDRAGSPLHF. For the CDR3, the DNA is TGTGCCAGTAGTATGCGTGACAGGGCTGGTTCACCCCTCCACTTT. The V call is TRBV19, the J call TRBJ1-6, with 7 bases lining up with TRBD1. Germline V lookup: CDR1 LNHDA, CDR2 SQIVND (reference sequence). The CDR3 is made up of 15 amino acids. V dropped 3 bases and J dropped 9; count of bases not matched to a gene: 8.

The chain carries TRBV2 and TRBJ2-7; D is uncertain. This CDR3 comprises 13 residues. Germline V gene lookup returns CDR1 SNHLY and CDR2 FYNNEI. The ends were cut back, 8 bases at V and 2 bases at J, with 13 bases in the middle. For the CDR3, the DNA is TGTGCCAGCTATGGCCCCCCGACCTACGAGCAGTACTTC. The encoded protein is CASYGPPTYEQYF.

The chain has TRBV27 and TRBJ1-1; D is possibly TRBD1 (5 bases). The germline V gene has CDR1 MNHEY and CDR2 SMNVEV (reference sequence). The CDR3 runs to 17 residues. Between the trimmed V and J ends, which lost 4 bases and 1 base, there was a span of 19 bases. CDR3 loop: CASSSADDRSKNTEAFF. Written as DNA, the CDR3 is TGTGCCAGCAGTTCGGCGGATGACAGAAGTAAGAACACTGAAGCTTTCTTT.

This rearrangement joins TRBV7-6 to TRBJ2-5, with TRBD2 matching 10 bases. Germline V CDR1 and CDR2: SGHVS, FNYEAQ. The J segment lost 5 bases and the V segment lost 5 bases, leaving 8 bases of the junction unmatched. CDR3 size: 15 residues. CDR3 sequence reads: CASSPEAGGRETQYF. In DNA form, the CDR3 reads TGTGCCAGCAGCCCAGAAGCGGGGGGGCGTGAGACCCAGTACTTC.